Shown below are 31 T cell receptor beta chains from a single sample sequenced in a study of blood T cell repertoires in COVID-19 (dated by TCRdb to 2018 to 2020). The receptor library was made with the immunoSEQ multiplex PCR assay. The immuneACCESS repertoire file appears here via TCRdb, limited to in-frame rearrangements. These files lack a portion of the clones; in checked studies, under half of the deficit traces to unresolved V genes, and the cause of the others is not known. This sample lists tens of thousands of clones; about 86% were detected once. The top ten constitute over 1% of the sample. Sequenced: peripheral blood. The receptor set was obtained from a man aged 55 to 69 with acute or convalescent COVID-19.

The chain has TRBV5-1 and TRBJ1-2, with D maybe TRBD1 (6 bases). The V gene lost 0 bases and the J gene lost 5 bases, with 11 bases spanning the gap. The CDR3 runs 14 residues. Per the germline V gene, CDR1 is SGHRS and CDR2 is YFSETQ. The CDR3 reads CASSLGGPRYGYTF. CDR3 in DNA: TGCGCCAGCAGCTTGGGGGGGCCTCGGTATGGCTACACCTTC.

CDR3 loop: CASKGRGLNEQFF. In DNA, the CDR3 is TGTGCCAGCAAAGGCAGGGGGTTGAATGAGCAGTTCTTC. The chain is built from TRBV27 and TRBJ2-1; the match to TRBD1 covers 7 bases. V was clipped by 7 bases and J by 7 bases; unmatched bases: 7. The CDR3 length is 13 residues. In germline, CDR1 is MNHEY, CDR2 SMNVEV (reference sequence).

This clone was counted once. The V call is TRBV19, the J call TRBJ2-7, with TRBD1 identical over 11 bases. CDR1 is LNHDA and CDR2 is SQIVND in the germline V gene (reference sequence). This CDR3 comprises 14 residues. V trimming: 5 bases; J trimming: 3 bases; junction bases outside the gene matches: 3. This CDR3 reads CASSEGTGGYEQYF. The CDR3 nucleotides are TGTGCCAGTAGTGAAGGGACAGGGGGCTACGAGCAGTACTTC.

This clone has only a few counts. V and J are TRBV10-3 and TRBJ2-1, with TRBD2 matching 8 bases. The CDR3 loop spans 15 amino acids. Germline V lookup: CDR1 ENHRY, CDR2 SYGVKD. V lost 2 bases, J lost 8 bases, and 8 bases stayed unmatched. The CDR3 loop is CAISEAEAGAHEQFF. CDR3 bases: TGTGCCATCAGTGAGGCGGAAGCGGGGGCACATGAGCAGTTCTTC.

V gene TRBV5-1 combines with J gene TRBJ2-7, with 10 nucleotides matching TRBD1. Germline values: CDR1 SGHRS, CDR2 YFSETQ. The V gene end was trimmed by 0 bases and the J gene end by 6 bases; junction bases not matched to a gene: 6. This CDR3 contains 15 residues. The CDR3 DNA follows: TGCGCCAGCAGCTTGGGGGACAGGGGTTTCCTCGAGCAGTACTTC. It encodes CASSLGDRGFLEQYF.

V is TRBV24-1 and J is TRBJ1-2; 8 bases align to TRBD1. From germline, CDR1 is KGHDR and CDR2 SFDVKD. This CDR3 is built from 13 residues. Losses at the gene ends were 4 bases for V and 4 bases for J; bases not matched to a gene: 1. CDR3 loop: CATSEGTGYGYTF. The CDR3 nucleotides are TGTGCCACCAGTGAAGGGACAGGCTATGGCTACACCTTC.

V and J are TRBV7-9 and TRBJ2-2; 7 bases agree with TRBD1. CDR3 size: 15 residues. The germline V gene encodes CDR1 SEHNR and CDR2 FQNEAQ (reference sequence). Losses at the gene ends were 5 bases for V and 4 bases for J; bases not matched to a gene: 7. DNA for the CDR3: TGTGCCAGCAGCCGCGACAGGGAAGGCACCGGGGAGCTGTTTTTT. This translates into CASSRDREGTGELFF. Full variable domain (missing parts from reference TRBV7-9 and TRBJ2-2): DTGVSQNPRHKITKRGQNVTFRCDPISEHNRLYWYRQTLGQGPEFLTYFQNEAQLEKSRLLSDRFSAERPKGSFSTLEIQRTEQGDSAMYLCASSRDREGTGELFFGEGSRLTVL.

The chain joins TRBV3-1 (or the pseudogene TRBV3-2) to TRBJ1-2, with no clear D. The germline V gene has CDR1 LGHDT and CDR2 YNNKEL (reference sequence). The germline V and J ends were trimmed by 3 bases and 8 bases, with 10 bases remaining between them. The CDR3 is made up of 12 amino acids. The CDR3 sequence is CASSQRNLGYTF. CDR3 bases: TGTGCCAGCAGCCAGAGGAATTTGGGCTACACCTTC.

The rearrangement joins TRBV5-4 to TRBJ2-3; D unresolved. This CDR3 has 13 residues. CDR1 and CDR2 (germline): SGHNT, YYREEE (reference sequence). Trimming shortened V by 4 bases and J by 5 bases, and 11 bases separated the two germline ends. CDR3 coding DNA: TGTGCCAGCAGCCTAGATCAGAGAGATACGCAGTATTTT. This gives the protein CASSLDQRDTQYF.

The chain couples TRBV10-1 to TRBJ2-2; 7 bases agree with TRBD1. The CDR3 is 15 residues long. Looked up from germline, CDR1 is WNHNN and CDR2 is SYGVQD (reference sequence). Trimming took 3 bases from V and 6 from J; bases not matched to a gene: 7. CDR3 nucleotide sequence: TGCGCCAGCAGTGAACTATGGGACAGTTCCGGGGAGCTGTTTTTT. It yields the protein CASSELWDSSGELFF.

This chain uses TRBV28 with TRBJ2-2; a weak D match, TRBD2 (6 bases). CDR3 size: 15 residues. Germline lookup yields CDR1 MDHEN and CDR2 SYDVKM. V gave up 7 bases and J gave up 4 bases, with 16 bases separating them. The CDR3 bases are TGTGCCAGCACCCTTAGCGGAAGCCTCACCGGGGAGCTGTTTTTT. Its translation: CASTLSGSLTGELFF.

The count of this clone is one. V gene TRBV5-6 combines with J gene TRBJ1-2; TRBD1 might be the D (6 bases). The CDR3 covers 17 residues. Germline assignment: CDR1 SGHDT and CDR2 YYEEEE. V lost 4 bases to trimming and J lost 1 base, with 20 bases between them. The DNA of the CDR3 is TGTGCCAGCAGCAACTGGGGTGTCGGGGGGCGTAACTATGGCTACACCTTC. Residues: CASSNWGVGGRNYGYTF.

This clone was picked up one time. CDR3 protein: CASSFRPDRDYEQYF. CDR3 bases: TGTGCCAGCAGCTTTCGGCCGGACAGGGACTACGAGCAGTACTTC. The chain combines TRBV5-7 with TRBJ2-7; 8 nucleotides line up with TRBD1. TRBV5-7 is sorted into the ORF group, with uncertain function. Trimming took 2 bases from V and 3 from J; bases not matched to a gene: 7. CDR3 size: 15 residues.

The chain combines TRBV5-1 with TRBJ1-4; D is unresolved. CDR1 and CDR2 from the germline V gene are SGHRS and YFSETQ. V was pared by 0 bases and J by 0 bases, with 6 bases between. The CDR3 consists of 15 residues. The CDR3 region has the DNA TGCGCCAGCAGCTTGGGGCGGGCAACTAATGAAAAACTGTTTTTT. Translation: CASSLGRATNEKLFF.

The chain is built from TRBV28 and TRBJ2-7; 8 bases are a match to TRBD1. J gave up 13 bases and V 6 bases, and 8 bases lay outside the gene matches. The CDR3 runs 11 residues. The V gene's germline CDR1 is MDHEN and CDR2 SYDVKM. The DNA for the CDR3 is TGTGCCAGCAGGACAGGGGCCGTCGAATACTTC. It specifies CASRTGAVEYF.

The chain is built from TRBV18 and TRBJ1-5; D is undetermined. Trimming cost V 3 bases and J 9 bases, with 9 bases left between them. The CDR3 runs 12 residues. The germline gives CDR1 KGHSH, CDR2 LQKENI. As DNA, the CDR3 is TGTGCCAGCTCACCTGATTCGGGGCCCCAGCATTTT. It codes for CASSPDSGPQHF.

The rearrangement uses TRBV24-1 and TRBJ1-4, with a weak D call TRBD1 (5 bases). CDR3 length equals 16 residues. Germline V CDR1 and CDR2: KGHDR, SFDVKD. The germline V and J ends were trimmed by 11 bases and 7 bases, with 25 bases remaining between them. The CDR3 nucleotides are TGTGCCAGCCAAACCTCCAGTGCGGGGGAGGGTGAAAAACTGTTTTTT. Its translation is CASQTSSAGEGEKLFF.

The rearrangement joins TRBV5-1 to TRBJ2-2, with 8 nucleotides matching TRBD1. CDR1 and CDR2 from the germline V gene are SGHRS and YFSETQ. The V gene end was trimmed by 3 bases and the J gene end by 1 base; junction bases not matched to a gene: 2. The CDR3 has 15 residues. The CDR3 coding sequence is TGCGCCAGCAGCTCGGGGACAGGGAACACCGGGGAGCTGTTTTTT. Amino acid sequence: CASSSGTGNTGELFF.

This chain connects TRBV5-4 to TRBJ2-7; 7 nucleotides agree with TRBD1. CDR3 length: 14 residues. V was pared by 4 bases and J by 2 bases, with 6 bases of the junction left unmatched. CDR1 is SGHNT and CDR2 is YYREEE in the germline V gene (reference sequence). CDR3 protein: CASSVRDRAYEQYF. Written as DNA, the CDR3 is TGTGCCAGCAGCGTGCGCGACAGGGCCTACGAGCAGTACTTC.

Points on this clone: This specimen includes other DNA sequences encoding the same CDR3. The CDR3 sequence: CASSLSSYNEQFF. Written as DNA, the CDR3 is TGTGCCAGCAGCTTGAGCTCCTACAATGAGCAGTTCTTC. This chain connects TRBV7-3 to TRBJ2-1, with D unclear. V lost 3 bases to trimming and J lost 0 bases, with 3 bases between them. The CDR3 runs 13 residues. Germline CDR1 is SGHTA and CDR2 is FQGTGA.

The gene calls are TRBV5-6 and TRBJ1-1, with unresolved D. CDR3 length equals 14 residues. The V end was cut by 5 bases, the J end by 3 bases, with 14 bases between. Germline loops: CDR1 SGHDT, CDR2 YYEEEE. DNA of the CDR3: TGTGCCAGCAGACCATTGGAGACTCACACTGAAGCTTTCTTT. Protein sequence: CASRPLETHTEAFF.

The chain recombines TRBV5-4 with TRBJ2-7; D is unresolved. Germline CDR1 reads SGHNT; CDR2 reads YYREEE (reference sequence). Trimming pared 3 bases from V and 3 bases from J, leaving 7 bases between. CDR3 length equals 12 residues. The CDR3 DNA reads TGTGCCAGCAGCTCCTTTAGCTACGAGCAGTACTTC. This translates into CASSSFSYEQYF.

This chain joins TRBV18 and TRBJ2-1, with TRBD2 identical over 9 bases. After removal of 4 bases from V and 0 bases from J, the junction contained 7 bases not matched to a gene. This CDR3 region has 17 residues. The germline gives CDR1 KGHSH, CDR2 LQKENI. The CDR3 nucleotides are TGTGCCAGCTCACTGTCCAGCGGGGGGCCCTCCTACAATGAGCAGTTCTTC. This encodes CASSLSSGGPSYNEQFF.

This chain joins TRBV7-9 and TRBJ1-5, with a tentative D call TRBD1 (5 bases). V lost 5 bases and J lost 0, with 8 bases in between. In germline, CDR1 is SEHNR, CDR2 FQNEAQ (reference sequence). The CDR3 totals 14 residues. CDR3: CASSLDSSNQPQHF. DNA for the CDR3: TGTGCCAGCAGCCTTGACAGTAGCAATCAGCCCCAGCATTTT.

The V call is TRBV6-5, the J call TRBJ1-1, with D maybe TRBD1 (6 bases). V shed 4 bases and J shed 5 bases, with 11 bases lying between them. The CDR3 covers 13 residues. Germline CDR1 MNHEY, CDR2 SVGAGI. CDR3 amino acids: CASSSTGKTEAFF. The CDR3 region has the DNA TGTGCCAGCAGTTCCACAGGGAAGACTGAAGCTTTCTTT.

The CDR3 protein is CASSFAGTGTAGELFF. DNA for the CDR3: TGCGCCAGCAGCTTTGCCGGGACAGGGACCGCCGGGGAGCTGTTTTTT. The genes are TRBV5-1 and TRBJ2-2, with 9 bases that match TRBD1. Germline V lookup: CDR1 SGHRS, CDR2 YFSETQ. This CDR3 is 16 amino acids long. The J segment lost 6 bases and the V segment lost 2 bases, leaving 8 bases of the junction unmatched.

The chain carries TRBV24-1 and TRBJ2-2; D gene uncertain. This CDR3 comprises 13 residues. The germline V gene has CDR1 KGHDR and CDR2 SFDVKD. V lost 4 bases to trimming and J lost 3 bases, with 5 bases between them. The CDR3 loop is CATSDPYTGELFF. The CDR3, as DNA: TGTGCCACCAGTGACCCTTACACCGGGGAGCTGTTTTTT.

The chain is built from TRBV4-3 and TRBJ1-2, with 9 nucleotides matching TRBD1. Looked up from germline, CDR1 is LGHNA and CDR2 is YSLEER. J gave up 4 bases and V 6 bases, and 15 bases lay outside the gene matches. CDR3 length: 17 amino acids. CDR3 nucleotide sequence: TGCGCCAGCAGGGCGGATCCGGGACAGGGTAGCAGCTATGGCTACACCTTC. It yields the protein CASRADPGQGSSYGYTF.

The chain recombines TRBV18 with TRBJ2-3; 8 bases map to TRBD2. This CDR3 region has 19 residues. The V segment lost 6 bases and the J segment 1 base; nucleotides outside the gene matches: 18. Germline assignment: CDR1 KGHSH and CDR2 LQKENI. The CDR3 DNA follows: TGTGCCAGCTCGTTCCCTATGCCGGGACTAGAGGGGGGCACAGATACGCAGTATTTT. It encodes CASSFPMPGLEGGTDTQYF.

The V gene is TRBV3-1 (or the pseudogene TRBV3-2), the J gene TRBJ2-1; 11 nucleotides agree with TRBD1. Germline V gene sequence: CDR1 LGHDT, CDR2 YNNKEL (reference sequence). This CDR3 region has 17 residues. The ends lost 0 bases at V and 7 bases at J; junction bases unmatched: 8. The CDR3 is CASSQEFRTGGMNEQFF. The CDR3 nucleotides read TGTGCCAGCAGCCAAGAGTTTAGGACAGGGGGCATGAATGAGCAGTTCTTC.

This rearrangement joins TRBV19 to TRBJ1-5, with D unresolved. CDR1 is LNHDA and CDR2 is SQIVND in the germline V gene (reference sequence). This CDR3 spans 20 amino acids. The V gene lost 6 bases and the J gene lost 2 bases, with 29 bases spanning the gap. CDR3 in amino acids: CASSFPRVDGSREGNQPQHF. DNA of the CDR3: TGTGCCAGTAGCTTCCCCCGGGTTGATGGTTCTCGGGAGGGCAATCAGCCCCAGCATTTT.